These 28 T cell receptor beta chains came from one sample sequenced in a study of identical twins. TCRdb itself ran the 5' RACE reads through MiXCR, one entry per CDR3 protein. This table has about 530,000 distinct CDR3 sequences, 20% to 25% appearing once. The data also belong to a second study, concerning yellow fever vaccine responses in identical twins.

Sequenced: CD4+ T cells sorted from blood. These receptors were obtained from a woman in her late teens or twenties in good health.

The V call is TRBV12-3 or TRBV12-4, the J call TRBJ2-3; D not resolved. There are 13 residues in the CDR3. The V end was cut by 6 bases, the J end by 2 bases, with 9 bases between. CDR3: CASSQQITDTQYF. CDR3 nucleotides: TGTGCCAGCAGCCAGCAGATCACAGATACGCAGTATTTT.

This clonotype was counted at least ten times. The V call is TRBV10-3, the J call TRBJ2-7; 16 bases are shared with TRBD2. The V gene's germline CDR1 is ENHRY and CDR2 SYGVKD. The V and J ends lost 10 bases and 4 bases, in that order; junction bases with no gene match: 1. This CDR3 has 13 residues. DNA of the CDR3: TGTGCCACGGGACTAGCGGGAGGGTACGAGCAGTACTTC. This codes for CATGLAGGYEQYF.

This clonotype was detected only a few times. CDR3 sequence reads: CASSLFKDREQYF. The CDR3 region has the DNA TGTGCCAGCAGTTTATTTAAGGACAGGGAGCAGTACTTC. The chain couples TRBV28 to TRBJ2-7, with TRBD1 matching 7 bases. V trimming: 1 base; J trimming: 7 bases; junction bases outside the gene matches: 4. The length of the CDR3 is 13 residues. Germline values: CDR1 MDHEN, CDR2 SYDVKM.

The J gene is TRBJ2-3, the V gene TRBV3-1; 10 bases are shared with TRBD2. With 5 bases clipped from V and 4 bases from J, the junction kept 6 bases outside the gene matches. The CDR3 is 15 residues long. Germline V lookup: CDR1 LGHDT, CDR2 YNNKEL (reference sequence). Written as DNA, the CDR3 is TGTGCCAGCAGCATATCTAGCGGGAGCGCAGATACGCAGTATTTT. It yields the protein CASSISSGSADTQYF.

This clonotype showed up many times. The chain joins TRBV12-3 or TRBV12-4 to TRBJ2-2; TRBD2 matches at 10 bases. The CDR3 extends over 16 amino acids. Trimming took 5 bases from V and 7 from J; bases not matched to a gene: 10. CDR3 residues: CASSLLPGTSVGELFF. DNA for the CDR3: TGTGCCAGCAGTCTCCTGCCCGGGACTAGCGTCGGGGAGCTGTTTTTT.

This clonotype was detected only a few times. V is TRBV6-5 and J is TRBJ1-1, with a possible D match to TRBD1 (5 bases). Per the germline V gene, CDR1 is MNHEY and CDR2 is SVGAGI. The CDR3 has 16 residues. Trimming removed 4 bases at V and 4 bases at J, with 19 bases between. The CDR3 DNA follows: TGTGCCAGCAGTTTTTACGCGACGGTGAGGGGCACTGAAGCTTTCTTT. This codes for CASSFYATVRGTEAFF.

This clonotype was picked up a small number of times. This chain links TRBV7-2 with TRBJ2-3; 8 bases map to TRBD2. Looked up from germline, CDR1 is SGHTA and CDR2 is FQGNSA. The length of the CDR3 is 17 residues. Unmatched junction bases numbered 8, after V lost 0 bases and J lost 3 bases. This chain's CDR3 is CASSLASLAGTTDTQYF. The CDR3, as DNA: TGTGCCAGCAGCTTAGCGTCGCTAGCGGGTACAACAGATACGCAGTATTTT.

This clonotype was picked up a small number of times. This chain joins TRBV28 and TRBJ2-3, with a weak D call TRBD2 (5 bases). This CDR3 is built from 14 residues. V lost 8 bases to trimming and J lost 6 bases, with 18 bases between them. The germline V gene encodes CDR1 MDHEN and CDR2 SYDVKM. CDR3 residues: CASGSGGFKDTQYF. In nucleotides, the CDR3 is TGTGCCAGCGGGTCCGGAGGCTTTAAGGATACGCAGTATTTT.

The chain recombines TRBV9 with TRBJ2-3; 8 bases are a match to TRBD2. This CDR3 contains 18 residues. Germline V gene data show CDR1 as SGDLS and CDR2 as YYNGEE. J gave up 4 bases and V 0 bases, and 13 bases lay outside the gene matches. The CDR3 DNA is TGTGCCAGCAGCGTAGCCTCATCTCCGGGACTAGTATCAGATACGCAGTATTTT. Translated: CASSVASSPGLVSDTQYF.

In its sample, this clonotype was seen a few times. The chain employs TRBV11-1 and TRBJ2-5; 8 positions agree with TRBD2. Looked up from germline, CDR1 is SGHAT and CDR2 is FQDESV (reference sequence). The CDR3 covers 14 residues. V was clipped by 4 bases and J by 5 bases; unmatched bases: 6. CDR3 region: CASSSWGLDETQYF. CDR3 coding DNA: TGTGCCAGCAGCTCATGGGGACTAGATGAGACCCAGTACTTC.

In DNA, the CDR3 is TGTGCCAGCAGTTTAAGGGACCCTATTCGGTATGGCTACACCTTC. This gives the protein CASSLRDPIRYGYTF. The chain has TRBV12-3 or TRBV12-4 and TRBJ1-2, with D tentatively TRBD1 (5 bases). The CDR3 loop spans 15 amino acids. V was clipped by 2 bases and J by 5 bases, with 15 bases between them.

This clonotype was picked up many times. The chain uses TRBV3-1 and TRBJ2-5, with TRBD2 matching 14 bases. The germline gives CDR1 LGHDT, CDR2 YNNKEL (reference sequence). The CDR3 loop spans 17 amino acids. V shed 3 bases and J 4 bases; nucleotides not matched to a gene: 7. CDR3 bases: TGTGCCAGCAGCCAGGGACTAGCGGGAGCCCGGGGAGAGACCCAGTACTTC. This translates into CASSQGLAGARGETQYF.

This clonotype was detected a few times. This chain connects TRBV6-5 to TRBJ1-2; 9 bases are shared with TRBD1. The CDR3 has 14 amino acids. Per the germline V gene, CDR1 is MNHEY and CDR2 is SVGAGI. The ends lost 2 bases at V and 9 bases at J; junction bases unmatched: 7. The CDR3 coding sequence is TGTGCCAGCAGTTACCGGACAGGGGTGGTTCGCTACACCTTC. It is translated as CASSYRTGVVRYTF.

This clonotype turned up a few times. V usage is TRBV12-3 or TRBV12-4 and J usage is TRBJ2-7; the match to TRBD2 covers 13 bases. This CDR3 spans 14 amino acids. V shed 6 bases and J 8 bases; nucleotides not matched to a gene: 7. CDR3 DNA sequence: TGTGCCAGCAGCCTCGGACTAGCGGGAGCACAGCAGTACTTC. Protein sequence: CASSLGLAGAQQYF.

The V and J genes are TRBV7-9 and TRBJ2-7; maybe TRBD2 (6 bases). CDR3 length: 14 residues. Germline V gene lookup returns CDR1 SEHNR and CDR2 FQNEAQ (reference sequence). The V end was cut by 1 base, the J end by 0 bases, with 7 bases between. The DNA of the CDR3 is TGTGCCAGCAGCTTAGGGACTACCTCCTACGAGCAGTACGTC. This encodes CASSLGTTSYEQYV.

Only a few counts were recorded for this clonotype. The CDR3 loop reads CASSPDFKGGEQFF. The CDR3 DNA reads TGCGCCAGCAGCCCAGACTTTAAAGGGGGGGAGCAGTTCTTC. The V and J genes are TRBV4-1 and TRBJ2-1, with D perhaps being TRBD1 or TRBD2 (6 bases each). Germline lookup yields CDR1 MGHRA and CDR2 YSYEKL. The V gene lost 4 bases and the J gene lost 10 bases, with 17 bases spanning the gap. The CDR3 is made up of 14 amino acids.

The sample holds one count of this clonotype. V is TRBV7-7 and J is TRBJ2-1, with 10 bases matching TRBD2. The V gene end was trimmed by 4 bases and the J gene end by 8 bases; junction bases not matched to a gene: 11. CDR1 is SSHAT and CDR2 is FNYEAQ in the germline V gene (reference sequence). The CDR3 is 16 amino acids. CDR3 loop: CASSSSGGANNDEQFF. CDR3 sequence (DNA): TGTGCCAGCAGCTCCAGCGGGGGGGCCAATAACGATGAGCAGTTCTTC.

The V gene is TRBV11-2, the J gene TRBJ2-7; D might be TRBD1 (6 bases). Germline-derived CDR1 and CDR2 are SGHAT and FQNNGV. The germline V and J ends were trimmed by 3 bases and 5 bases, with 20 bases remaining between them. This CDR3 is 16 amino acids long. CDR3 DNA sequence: TGTGCCAGCAGCTTCGACCTGACTTACAGGGCCCACGAGCAGTACGTC. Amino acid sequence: CASSFDLTYRAHEQYV.

CDR3: CASSSRGRLAGVSYNEQFF. Here the CDR3 DNA reads TGTGCCAGCAGTTCCCGAGGAAGACTAGCGGGAGTTTCCTACAATGAGCAGTTCTTC. The chain has TRBV12-3 or TRBV12-4 and TRBJ2-1, with 12 bases that match TRBD2. J was trimmed by 1 base and V by 4 bases; bases with no gene match: 11. The CDR3 is 19 residues long.

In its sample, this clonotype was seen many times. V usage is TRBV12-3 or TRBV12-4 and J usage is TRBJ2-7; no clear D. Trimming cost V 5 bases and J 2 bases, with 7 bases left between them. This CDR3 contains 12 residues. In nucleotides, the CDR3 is TGTGCCAGCAGTCCCAGCGCCTACGAGCAGTACTTC. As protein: CASSPSAYEQYF.

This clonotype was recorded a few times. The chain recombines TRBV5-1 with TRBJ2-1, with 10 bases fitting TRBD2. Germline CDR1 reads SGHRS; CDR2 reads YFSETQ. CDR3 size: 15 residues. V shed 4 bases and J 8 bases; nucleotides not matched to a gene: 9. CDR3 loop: CASSLGTSASYEQFF. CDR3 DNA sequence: TGCGCCAGCAGCCTAGGGACTAGCGCATCCTATGAGCAGTTCTTC.

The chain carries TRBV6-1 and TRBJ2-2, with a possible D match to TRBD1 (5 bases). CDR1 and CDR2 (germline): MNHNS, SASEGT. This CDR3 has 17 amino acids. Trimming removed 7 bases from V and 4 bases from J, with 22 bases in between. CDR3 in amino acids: CASTIRGSGASTGELFF. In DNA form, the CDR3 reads TGTGCCAGCACCATAAGGGGAAGTGGCGCGAGCACCGGGGAGCTGTTTTTT.

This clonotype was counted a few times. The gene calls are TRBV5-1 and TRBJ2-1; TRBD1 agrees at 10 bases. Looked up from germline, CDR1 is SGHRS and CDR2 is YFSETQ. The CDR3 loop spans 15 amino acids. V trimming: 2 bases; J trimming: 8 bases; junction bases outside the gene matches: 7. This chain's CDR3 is CASSLSGTGVYEQFF. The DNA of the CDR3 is TGCGCCAGCAGCTTATCCGGGACAGGGGTGTATGAGCAGTTCTTC.

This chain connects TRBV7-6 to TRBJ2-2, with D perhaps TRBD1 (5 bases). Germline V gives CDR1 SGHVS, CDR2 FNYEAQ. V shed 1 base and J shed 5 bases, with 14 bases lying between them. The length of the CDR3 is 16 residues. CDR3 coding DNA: TGTGCCAGCAGCTTAGGTGCGCAGGGTTTAACCGGGGAGCTGTTTTTT. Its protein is CASSLGAQGLTGELFF.

The CDR3 sequence: CASSIERANTGELFF. CDR3 nucleotides: TGTGCCAGTAGTATAGAAAGGGCGAACACCGGGGAGCTGTTTTTT. This sequence joins TRBV19 and TRBJ2-2; D is ambiguous. Per germline, CDR1 LNHDA and CDR2 SQIVND (reference sequence). The CDR3 length is 15 residues. V lost 0 bases to trimming and J lost 0 bases, with 5 bases between them.

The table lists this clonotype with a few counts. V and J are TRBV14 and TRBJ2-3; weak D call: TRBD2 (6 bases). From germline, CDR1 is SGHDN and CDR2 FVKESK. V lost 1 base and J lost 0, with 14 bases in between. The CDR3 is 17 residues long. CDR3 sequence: CASSQGPGGISTDTQYF. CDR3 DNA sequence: TGTGCCAGCAGCCAAGGCCCGGGCGGGATTAGCACAGATACGCAGTATTTT.

The DNA of the CDR3 is TGCGCCAGCAGCCAAGAGGTCGGGGTGAAGGATGAGCAGTTCTTC. It translates to CASSQEVGVKDEQFF. The V gene is TRBV4-1, the J gene TRBJ2-1; a possible D gene is TRBD2 (5 bases). Trimming cost V 0 bases and J 8 bases, with 14 bases left between them. CDR3 length: 15 amino acids. The germline V gene has CDR1 MGHRA and CDR2 YSYEKL.

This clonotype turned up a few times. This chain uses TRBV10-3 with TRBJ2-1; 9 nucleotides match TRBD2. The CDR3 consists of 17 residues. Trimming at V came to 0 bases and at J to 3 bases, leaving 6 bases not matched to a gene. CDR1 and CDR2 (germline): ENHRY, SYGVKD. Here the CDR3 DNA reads TGTGCCATCAGTGAGTCGGGGAGTAGCGGGAGCTACAATGAGCAGTTCTTC. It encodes CAISESGSSGSYNEQFF.